Sequencing of this T cell receptor beta chain was carried out in a study of cytotoxic CD8 clonotypes in ibrutinib-treated CLL (dated by TCRdb to about 2021). About the study as a whole: The cohort included some 14 treatment-naive and about a dozen relapsed/refractory patients; roughly 17 were IGHV unmutated. Every sample from remission and from progressive disease was obtained while the patients were still on ibrutinib. Responses were partial in roughly 24 patients and complete in 2; after median about 70 months follow-up, about 14 stayed in remission and about twelve progressed. Samples averaged about 260,000 productive templates and more than 85,000 productive rearrangements. Longitudinal samples were available for about 30% of the 86 trial participants. Cryopreserved peripheral blood mononuclear cells were obtained prior to treatment, at the time of response, and at either disease progression or sustained remission. Response samples were taken after a median of 12 months on treatment, ranging from roughly 6 to 36 months.

A MiSeq instrument was used for deep resolution sequencing, which targeted depths ranging from 1 in 1 million up to 1 in 200,000 T cells, with coverage averaging 10x for each clonotype. The immunoSEQ hsTCRB Kit was used to generate TCR beta libraries. Per the source publication's procedure: The data were analyzed with ImmunoSEQ Analyzer and ImmunoSEQ Data Assistant, and V, D and J gene assignments followed IMGT definitions. Clonality, which ranges from 0 to 1, was calculated as one minus the normalized Shannon entropy of productive rearrangement frequencies. Public clonotype analysis was restricted to overrepresented clonotypes comprising at least 0.05% of each patient's repertoire. More than ten repertoires from age-matched healthy donors, obtained from immuneACCESS, served as clonality controls. TCRdb stores this immuneACCESS table with in-frame sequences only. Part of the clones is absent; in the studies checked, under half of the shortfall reflects unresolved V genes, and no reason is known for the rest. The DNA was the basis for D and trimming; V, J and clone size are from that table. The sample table holds hundreds of thousands of clones, of which about 61% were seen once. Roughly 6% of the sample is in the top ten clones.

Including cysteine and phenylalanine, the CDR3 has 13 amino acids. The DNA shown is the 39-base CDR3, in frame from base 1. Trimming takes 3 bases from V and 4 bases from J, and the germline ends sit 9 bases apart. CDR1 and CDR2 are read off the germline V gene (reference sequence) as LNHDA and SQIVND. Results the study describes overall, beyond this receptor: Baseline clonality was found to be higher than that of age-matched healthy donors and was strongly correlated with circulating CD8+ T-cell counts. Clonality increased at ibrutinib response, stayed stable in sustained remission, and fell back toward baseline at progression. Sustained-remission and progressing patients did not have matched sampling times, and lymph node repertoires were not examined. Public clonotypes were found to be uncommon and were observed to contract or remain stable during treatment; the increase in clonality was shown to reflect expansion of private clonotypes at ibrutinib response.

This clone was seen a few times. Its binding antigen is unknown. No much larger clonotype is one base removed from it; base qualities were not supplied. Roughly 1.8 micrograms of genomic DNA were extracted from cryopreserved PBMCs for TCR beta library preparation. Longitudinal blood samples from CLL patients on ibrutinib monotherapy were analyzed using high-throughput TCR beta sequencing. The patients took part in an open-label, single-center phase 2 trial of ibrutinib monotherapy. This TCR came from a human donor with chronic lymphocytic leukemia. The chain links TRBV19 with TRBJ2-5, with the D gene not confidently named. Sequencing used PBMCs, obtained after 36 months of ibrutinib treatment. The CDR3 amino acid sequence is: CASSIYSRETQYF. The nucleotides read TGTGCCAGTAGTATTTATAGCAGAGAGACCCAGTACTTC.